The 24 T cell receptor beta chains below were found in one sample sequenced in a study of blood T cell repertoires in COVID-19. Repertoires were generated with immunoSEQ multiplex PCR, while TCRdb's copy carries only in-frame clones and drops some. Of about 14,000 clones in the sample, 84% were seen once. The sequenced material came from peripheral blood. The receptors stem from a man in his fifties or sixties with active COVID-19.

The chain is built from TRBV7-3 and TRBJ2-1, with TRBD2 matching 14 bases. The germline gives CDR1 SGHTA, CDR2 FQGTGA. After removal of 6 bases from V and 9 bases from J, the junction contained 4 bases not matched to a gene. The CDR3 consists of 14 residues. CDR3 protein: CASRLGLAGGEQFF. The CDR3 region has the DNA TGTGCCAGCAGACTCGGACTAGCGGGGGGTGAGCAGTTCTTC.

The chain joins TRBV29-1 to TRBJ1-2; 11 nucleotides match TRBD1. Germline CDR1 and CDR2: SQVTM and ANQGSEA. This CDR3 has 13 amino acids. After removal of 6 bases from V and 5 bases from J, the junction contained 5 bases not matched to a gene. This chain's CDR3 is CSVDRGQGYGYTF. The CDR3 DNA sequence: TGCAGCGTGGACAGGGGGCAAGGATATGGCTACACCTTC.

This clone is categorized as large. CDR3 in amino acids: CASRDRVHEQYF. The CDR3 DNA follows: TGTGCCAGCAGGGACAGGGTCCACGAGCAGTACTTC. The rearrangement uses TRBV6-5 and TRBJ2-7; 8 positions match TRBD1. The J segment lost 5 bases and the V segment lost 6 bases, leaving 3 bases of the junction unmatched. The germline V gene has CDR1 MNHEY and CDR2 SVGAGI. The CDR3 totals 12 residues.

The genes are TRBV6-5 and TRBJ2-7; D may be TRBD1 (6 bases). Trimming pared 7 bases from V and 3 bases from J, leaving 19 bases between. Germline CDR1 is MNHEY and CDR2 is SVGAGI. The CDR3 has 15 residues. The CDR3 bases are TGTGCCAGCATCGAGGGGGTTGTGGCTTTCTACGAGCAGTACTTC. Its protein product is CASIEGVVAFYEQYF.

The J gene is TRBJ2-1, the V gene TRBV11-2, with TRBD2 as a possible D gene (6 bases). Per germline, CDR1 SGHAT and CDR2 FQNNGV. V gave up 5 bases and J gave up 0 bases, with 14 bases separating them. CDR3 length: 16 residues. The CDR3 nucleotides are TGTGCCAGCAGCCCGTGGCGGGATAGCTCCTACAATGAGCAGTTCTTC. This codes for CASSPWRDSSYNEQFF.

This clone was seen once. V usage is TRBV18 and J usage is TRBJ2-5; D call uncertain. CDR3 size: 13 residues. The germline V gene has CDR1 KGHSH and CDR2 LQKENI. Trimming pared 3 bases from V and 1 base from J, leaving 6 bases between. This CDR3 is CASSPGPQETQYF. Here the CDR3 DNA reads TGTGCCAGCTCACCGGGCCCCCAAGAGACCCAGTACTTC.

This chain connects TRBV29-1 to TRBJ2-1; tentative D call: TRBD2 (7 bases). The CDR3 extends over 16 amino acids. Germline CDR1 reads SQVTM; CDR2 reads ANQGSEA. The V gene lost 4 bases and the J gene lost 5 bases, with 21 bases spanning the gap. The CDR3 bases are TGCAGCGTTGCATGGGGGGGCGAAGGAATCGACAATGAGCAGTTCTTC. Translation gives CSVAWGGEGIDNEQFF.

The genes are TRBV30 and TRBJ2-7; 8 nucleotides line up with TRBD1. After removal of 2 bases from V and 5 bases from J, the junction contained 8 bases not matched to a gene. Germline loops: CDR1 GTSNPN, CDR2 SVGIG (reference sequence). The CDR3 contains 14 residues. CDR3 protein: CAWSSGRGQNEQYF. In DNA, the CDR3 is TGTGCCTGGAGTTCAGGCAGGGGGCAAAACGAGCAGTACTTC.

By share, this clone ranks as large. The V call is TRBV5-4, the J call TRBJ2-7; 8 bases fit TRBD1. V trimming: 0 bases; J trimming: 2 bases; junction bases outside the gene matches: 1. Germline lookup yields CDR1 SGHNT and CDR2 YYREEE (reference sequence). This CDR3 has 14 residues. CDR3 sequence: CASSLDRGTYEQYF. The CDR3 DNA follows: TGTGCCAGCAGCTTGGACAGGGGGACCTACGAGCAGTACTTC.

V and J are TRBV19 and TRBJ2-1; 9 bases line up with TRBD1. The germline V gene has CDR1 LNHDA and CDR2 SQIVND (reference sequence). This CDR3 is built from 15 residues. The J segment lost 6 bases and the V segment lost 3 bases, leaving 6 bases of the junction unmatched. Written as DNA, the CDR3 is TGTGCCAGTAGTATCCGGACAGGGGCGTCCAATGAGCAGTTCTTC. This translates into CASSIRTGASNEQFF. The full variable domain, completed using reference TRBV19 and TRBJ2-1, is DGGITQSPKYLFRKEGQNVTLSCEQNLNHDAMYWYRQDPGQGLRLIYYSQIVNDFQKGDIAEGYSVSREKKESFPLTVTSAQKNPTAFYLCASSIRTGASNEQFFGPGTRLTVL.

In this sample, this clone turned up a few times. The chain carries TRBV7-8 and TRBJ1-1, with 9 bases fitting TRBD1. J was trimmed by 2 bases and V by 5 bases; bases with no gene match: 3. The CDR3 contains 14 residues. The germline gives CDR1 SGHVS, CDR2 FQNEAQ. The CDR3 here is CASSVTGGNTEAFF. CDR3 DNA: TGTGCCAGCAGCGTCACAGGGGGCAACACTGAAGCTTTCTTT.

This clone was observed a single time. DNA for the CDR3: TGTGCCAGCAGTTTATTTCAGGGTCGGCTGTCTAATGAAAAACTGTTTTTT. Protein sequence: CASSLFQGRLSNEKLFF. The chain is built from TRBV27 and TRBJ1-4; a weak D match, TRBD1 (5 bases). V gave up 1 base and J gave up 3 bases, with 15 bases separating them. This CDR3 region has 17 residues. The germline gives CDR1 MNHEY, CDR2 SMNVEV (reference sequence).

The chain employs TRBV2 and TRBJ2-7, with TRBD1 matching over 7 bases. The CDR3 spans 15 residues. CDR1 and CDR2 (germline): SNHLY, FYNNEI. Trimming at V came to 4 bases and at J to 0 bases, leaving 6 bases not matched to a gene. CDR3: CASSGDSSSSYEQYF. CDR3 in DNA: TGTGCCAGCAGTGGGGACAGTAGTAGCTCCTACGAGCAGTACTTC.

This rearrangement joins TRBV11-2 to TRBJ2-1; D is perhaps TRBD1 (5 bases). V shed 4 bases and J shed 12 bases, with 13 bases lying between them. The CDR3 consists of 12 residues. CDR1 and CDR2 (germline): SGHAT, FQNNGV. CDR3 sequence: CASSSDPQGQFF. CDR3 DNA sequence: TGTGCCAGCAGCTCGGACCCTCAGGGGCAGTTCTTC. Combining the CDR3 with reference TRBV11-2 and TRBJ2-1 gives the whole variable domain EAGVAQSPRYKIIEKRQSVAFWCNPISGHATLYWYQQILGQGPKLLIQFQNNGVVDDSQLPKDRFSAERLKGVDSTLKIQPAKLEDSAVYLCASSSDPQGQFFGPGTRLTVL.

This chain uses TRBV6-5 with TRBJ1-5; maybe TRBD1 (5 bases). This CDR3 spans 14 amino acids. V dropped 8 bases and J dropped 0 bases, with 11 bases sitting between them. Germline assignment: CDR1 MNHEY and CDR2 SVGAGI. CDR3 sequence (DNA): TGTGCCAGCGGGGGGATGTATAGCAATCAGCCCCAGCATTTT. It is translated as CASGGMYSNQPQHF.

The J gene is TRBJ1-2, the V gene TRBV19; D is undetermined. In germline, CDR1 is LNHDA, CDR2 SQIVND (reference sequence). Between the trimmed V and J ends, which lost 6 bases and 0 bases, there was a span of 11 bases. CDR3 size: 14 residues. The CDR3 DNA sequence: TGTGCCAGTAGACCGTCCCTAGCTAACTATGGCTACACCTTC. Encoded protein: CASRPSLANYGYTF. Variable domain in full (rest from reference TRBV19 and TRBJ1-2): DGGITQSPKYLFRKEGQNVTLSCEQNLNHDAMYWYRQDPGQGLRLIYYSQIVNDFQKGDIAEGYSVSREKKESFPLTVTSAQKNPTAFYLCASRPSLANYGYTFGSGTRLTVV.

This chain connects TRBV11-1 to TRBJ2-7; D is undetermined. The CDR3 length is 13 residues. The germline V gene encodes CDR1 SGHAT and CDR2 FQDESV (reference sequence). Trimming removed 3 bases at V and 0 bases at J, with 6 bases between. The chain's CDR3 is CASSFSSSYEQYF. CDR3 bases: TGTGCCAGCAGCTTTTCCAGCTCCTACGAGCAGTACTTC.

The chain combines TRBV30 with TRBJ2-7, with 7 bases aligning to TRBD2. V shed 0 bases, J shed 3 bases, and the junction held 2 bases outside the gene matches. The length of the CDR3 is 13 residues. CDR1 and CDR2 (germline): GTSNPN, SVGIG (reference sequence). The CDR3 is CAWSVGGDYEQYF. CDR3 DNA sequence: TGTGCCTGGAGTGTTGGGGGGGACTACGAGCAGTACTTC.

This sequence joins TRBV15 and TRBJ2-2, with D possibly TRBD2 on 5 matching bases. The germline V gene has CDR1 LNHNV and CDR2 YYDKDF (reference sequence). This CDR3 is 16 amino acids long. The V gene lost 0 bases and the J gene lost 5 bases, with 13 bases spanning the gap. CDR3 sequence: CATSRDSIGDTGELFF. The CDR3 coding sequence is TGTGCCACCAGCAGAGATAGTATCGGGGATACCGGGGAGCTGTTTTTT.

The chain uses TRBV7-9 and TRBJ2-7; D might be TRBD2 (6 bases). The length of the CDR3 is 12 residues. CDR1 and CDR2 (germline): SEHNR, FQNEAQ (reference sequence). V dropped 5 bases and J dropped 5 bases, with 10 bases sitting between them. CDR3 sequence (DNA): TGTGCCAGCAGCGCATCTAGCGACGAGCAGTACTTC. This encodes CASSASSDEQYF.

The CDR3 DNA follows: TGTGCCAGCAGCTTAGGGGCCCCCGGTAGCTCTGGGGCCAACGTCCTGACTTTC. Translation gives CASSLGAPGSSGANVLTF. This sequence joins TRBV5-4 and TRBJ2-6; a possible D gene is TRBD1 (5 bases). Germline V gene lookup returns CDR1 SGHNT and CDR2 YYREEE (reference sequence). Trimming stripped 2 bases from V and 0 bases from J, with 15 bases between. The length of the CDR3 is 18 residues.

The genes are TRBV7-9 and TRBJ1-2; the match to TRBD1 covers 7 bases. After removal of 3 bases from V and 3 bases from J, the junction contained 4 bases not matched to a gene. The CDR3 consists of 14 residues. Germline lookup yields CDR1 SEHNR and CDR2 FQNEAQ (reference sequence). The CDR3 nucleotides read TGTGCCAGCAGCTTCATCGGACAGGACTATGGCTACACCTTC. Amino acid sequence: CASSFIGQDYGYTF.

The V gene is TRBV2, the J gene TRBJ1-2; the D gene is possibly TRBD1 (5 bases). V lost 4 bases to trimming and J lost 4 bases, with 10 bases between them. The CDR3 consists of 13 residues. The germline V gene encodes CDR1 SNHLY and CDR2 FYNNEI. The CDR3 protein is CASSASDSYGYTF. CDR3 DNA: TGTGCCAGCAGTGCGAGCGACAGCTATGGCTACACCTTC.

This clone has only one observation. V is TRBV27 and J is TRBJ2-7; 7 positions match TRBD2. Germline-derived CDR1 and CDR2 are MNHEY and SMNVEV (reference sequence). Trimming took 3 bases from V and 5 from J; bases not matched to a gene: 7. There are 14 residues in the CDR3. The CDR3 reads CASSLGREGHEQYF. CDR3 in DNA: TGTGCCAGCAGTTTGGGGAGGGAGGGACACGAGCAGTACTTC.